In this sample, the clone carrying this TCR beta chain turned up a few times. Germline CDR1 reads SGHTA; CDR2 reads FQGNSA. Trimming cost V 9 bases and J 7 bases, with 7 bases left between them. The CDR3 is 11 residues long. This specimen belongs to a study of blood T cell repertoires in COVID-19. In the study overall: Sample material is recorded as cDNA or gDNA derived from T cells, B-cell-depleted T cells, or PBMCs.

Original analysis: Amplified reference gene primers provided the basis for estimating nucleated cell counts. Using immunoSEQ multiplex PCR, the repertoire was profiled, and TCRdb retains in-frame clones only, with some absent. D and trimming come from the DNA, and the V and J calls and clone size come from that table. The sample lists about 160,000 clones, roughly 80% seen once, with roughly 7.5% in the top ten. The rearrangement uses TRBV7-2 and TRBJ1-6; D ambiguous. Material for sequencing was peripheral blood. The TCR sequence derives from a man in his fifties or sixties with acute or convalescent COVID-19. In DNA form, the CDR3 reads TGTGCCAGTTCCGGGAATTCACCCCTCCACTTT. It yields the protein CASSGNSPLHF.